This T cell receptor (beta chain) was retrieved from a study of T cells in Graves' hyperthyroidism and ophthalmopathy (dated by TCRdb to between 2017 and 2020). About the full investigation: Peripheral blood was collected at initial diagnosis, before any treatment. The approximately 100 discovery patients were randomly split 7:3 into training and test sets. The study also compared thyroid tissue and blood T-cell repertoires from 6 or 7 Graves' hyperthyroidism patients. An independent validation cohort of fewer than 20 hyperthyroidism patients and more than 15 patients who later progressed to ophthalmopathy tested prospective prediction of ophthalmopathy. Once sampling was done, hyperthyroidism patients were given methimazole at a starting dose of 30 mg daily, whereas ophthalmopathy patients were given high-dose intravenous methylprednisolone. To identify distinguishing TCR V-J signatures, a discovery cohort of 100 patients was used, comprising some 45 with Graves' ophthalmopathy and 55 to 65 with stable Graves' hyperthyroidism. According to the paper, TCR Vbeta CDR3 sequencing was carried out on some 140 peripheral blood samples, which came from about 45 ophthalmopathy, around 74 hyperthyroidism and some 17 progressor patients.

Graves' hyperthyroidism was defined as stable when no progression to ophthalmopathy occurred over 18 months of follow-up. Hyperthyroidism patients were aged 18 to 65 years and newly diagnosed, with disease duration of less than 2 months. Exclusion was applied to patients with uncontrolled infections, other autoimmune diseases, pregnancy or lactation. Clinical symptoms, serum thyroxine and TRAb, thyroid ultrasound, and orbital computed tomography formed the basis for the diagnoses. PBMCs were separated from around 9.1 ml of fresh peripheral blood using Ficoll-Paque density gradient centrifugation. Trizol reagent was used to extract total RNA, and RNA quality was then checked on an Agilent 2100 Bioanalyzer. About this clonotype itself: There is no known antigen for this receptor. No quality values exist for individual bases; no much larger clone is one base distant.

TCR beta CDR3 regions were amplified from RNA transcripts. For the first round of RT-PCR on the TCR CDR3, the HTBI primer set was used together with the Qiagen OneStep RT-PCR kit. Libraries were constructed in a second round of multiplex PCR, after which size selection and purification were carried out. Paired-end sequencing of the libraries was performed with 100 bp reads on an Illumina HiSeq2000. The published analysis was carried out like this. SOAPnuke was used to process the raw data, with reads discarded if the reads contained adapters or uncalled bases, had a mean Phred below 15, or lacked an exact constant-primer or identifier match. COPE v1.2.5 was used to merge high-quality paired reads, and clonotypes were defined as unique nucleotide sequences. MiTCR v1.1 was used to align clonotypes to the IMGT TRBV, TRBD and TRBJ reference segments. Only V-J combinations with frequency above 0.0001, covering 99.2% of repertoires, were analysed. A TCS score was defined as the ratio of F50 (clonal expansion) to E x V (chaos), with BLOSUM62-based TCRdist applied between CDR3 peptides within each V-J. Welch's t-statistics and random forest reduced roughly 530 V-J features to 13, which were used in a naive Bayes classifier (R e1071). TCRdb itself trimmed the public reads at Q25 with fastp, ran MiXCR and retained productive beta chains. Every CDR3 protein is listed once, alongside the most common genes and DNA of its rows. The V and J calls come from TCRdb's annotation, not from the publication. The sample table records fewer than 800,000 distinct CDR3 sequences; roughly 17% of these occur just once. The ten largest clones take up around 7.7% of the sample.

General study outcomes and caveats: Blood samples also contained most of the expanded thyroid clonotypes (frequency above 0.001), which suggests that blood repertoires may reflect thyroid immune responses. In validation, progression to ophthalmopathy was predicted by the model with about 70% sensitivity and around 76% specificity, a median of around 6.5 months before onset. Sample size was not statistically predetermined, and investigators were not blinded to group allocation. In cross-validation, a model built on a 13 V-J signature told ophthalmopathy apart from stable hyperthyroidism with roughly 87% sensitivity and about 81% specificity, and in testing the same model reached 80%/75%.

Sequenced sample: blood. This sequence was found in a man between 18 and 35 years old with Graves' hyperthyroidism.

The CDR3 amino acid sequence is: CASSLAAVYGYTF. The DNA sequence is given as TGTGCCAGCAGTTTGGCGGCAGTCTATGGCTACACCTTC. Here the chain combines TRBV28 and TRBJ1-2; the D gene cannot be resolved reliably. V drops 3 bases and J drops 4 bases, leaving 9 bases in between. The germline V gene supplies CDR1 MDHEN and CDR2 SYDVKM. Its CDR3 holds 13 amino acids, cysteine through phenylalanine. The retained sequence is limited to the CDR3, 39 bases, with the frame set at the first base.